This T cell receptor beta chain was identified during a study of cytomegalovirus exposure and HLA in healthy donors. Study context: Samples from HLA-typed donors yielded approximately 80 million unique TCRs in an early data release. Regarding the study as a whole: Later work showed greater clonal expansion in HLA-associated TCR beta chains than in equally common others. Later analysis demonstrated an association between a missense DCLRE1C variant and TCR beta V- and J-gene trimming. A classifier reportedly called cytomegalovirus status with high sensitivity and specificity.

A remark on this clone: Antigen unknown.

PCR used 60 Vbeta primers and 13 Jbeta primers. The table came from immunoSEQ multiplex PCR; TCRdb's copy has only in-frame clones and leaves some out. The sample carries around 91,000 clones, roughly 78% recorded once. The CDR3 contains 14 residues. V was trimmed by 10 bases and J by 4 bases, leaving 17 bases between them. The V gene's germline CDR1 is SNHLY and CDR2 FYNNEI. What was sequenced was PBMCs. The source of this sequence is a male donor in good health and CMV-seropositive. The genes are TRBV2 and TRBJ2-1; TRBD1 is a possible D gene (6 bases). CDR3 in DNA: TGTGCCACCACACCGGGACACCCATACAATGAGCAGTTCTTC. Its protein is CATTPGHPYNEQFF. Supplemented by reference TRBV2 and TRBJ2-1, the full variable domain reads EPEVTQTPSHQVTQMGQEVILRCVPISNHLYFYWYRQILGQKVEFLVSFYNNEISEKSEIFDDQFSVERPDGSNFTLKIRSTKLEDSAMYFCATTPGHPYNEQFFGPGTRLTVL.